Given below is one T cell receptor (beta chain) in context. Per the study methods: Nucleated cell counts were estimated from reference gene primer amplification. Repertoires were generated with immunoSEQ multiplex PCR, while TCRdb's copy carries only in-frame clones and drops some. That table is the source of V, J and clone size, and D and trimming were worked out from the DNA. The sample shows over 200,000 clones, more than 75% of them seen only once. This CDR3 spans 16 amino acids. Germline V gene sequence: CDR1 MNHNY, CDR2 SVGAGI (reference sequence). The V end lost 0 bases, the J end lost 5 bases, and 13 bases lay between the germline ends. This sample is part of a study of blood T cell repertoires in COVID-19. Study as a whole: Collection of acute and convalescent COVID-19 samples took place in the United States, Italy and Spain. Sources were T cells, B-cell-depleted T cells, or PBMCs; the material itself was cDNA or gDNA.

This sequence originates from a middle-aged woman who had recovered from COVID-19. Material: peripheral blood. The chain carries TRBV6-6 and TRBJ2-2, with TRBD2 as a possible D gene (6 bases). CDR3 residues: CASSYSGGSGTGELFF. DNA for the CDR3: TGTGCCAGCAGTTACTCTGGTGGGAGCGGGACCGGGGAGCTGTTTTTT.